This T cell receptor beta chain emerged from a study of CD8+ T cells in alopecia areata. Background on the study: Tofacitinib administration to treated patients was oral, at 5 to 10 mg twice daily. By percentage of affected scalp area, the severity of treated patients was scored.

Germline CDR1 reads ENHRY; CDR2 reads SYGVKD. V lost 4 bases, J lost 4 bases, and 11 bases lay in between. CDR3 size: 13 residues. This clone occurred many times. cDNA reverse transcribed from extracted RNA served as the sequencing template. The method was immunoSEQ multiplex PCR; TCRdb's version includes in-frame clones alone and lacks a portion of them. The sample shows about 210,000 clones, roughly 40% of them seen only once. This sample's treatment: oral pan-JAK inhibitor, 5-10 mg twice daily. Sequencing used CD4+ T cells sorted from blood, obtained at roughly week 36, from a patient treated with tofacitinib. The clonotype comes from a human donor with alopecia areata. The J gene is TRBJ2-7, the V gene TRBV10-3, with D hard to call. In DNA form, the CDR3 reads TGTGCCATCAGTGTCGGGTTCCAGTACGAGCAGTACTTC. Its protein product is CAISVGFQYEQYF.